A selection of T cell receptor beta chains follows, all from one sample in a study of blood T cell repertoires in COVID-19. Profiling relied on immunoSEQ multiplex PCR, and the TCRdb table lists in-frame clones only, not all of them. The sample holds around 270,000 clones, around 88% seen once. Sequencing was carried out using peripheral blood. The receptors come from a man aged 35 to 55 with acute or convalescent COVID-19. CDR3s leave out the opening cysteine and the closing phenylalanine or tryptophan. A D gene is named only where the DNA matches it firmly.

d_call: .; v_call: TRBV6-5; j_call: TRBJ2-7; cdr3_aa: ASSSRGAGTYEQY
d_call: .; v_call: TRBV10-2; j_call: TRBJ1-2; cdr3_aa: ASSESGGGAGYT
d_call: .; v_call: TRBV7-2; j_call: TRBJ2-7; cdr3_aa: ASSLSGDTYEQY
d_call: .; v_call: TRBV19; j_call: TRBJ1-5; cdr3_aa: ASSIGGRDNQPQH
d_call: TRBD1; v_call: TRBV5-4; j_call: TRBJ1-2; cdr3_aa: ASSLPGGTDYGYT
d_call: TRBD1; v_call: TRBV6-2/TRBV6-3; j_call: TRBJ2-2; cdr3_aa: ASSITGGTGELF
d_call: .; v_call: TRBV4-2; j_call: TRBJ1-4; cdr3_aa: ASTLSGTTNEKLF
d_call: .; v_call: TRBV2; j_call: TRBJ2-4; cdr3_aa: ASSESPGNIQY
d_call: .; v_call: TRBV5-6; j_call: TRBJ1-1; cdr3_aa: ASSLIQGRNTEAF
d_call: .; v_call: TRBV24-1; j_call: TRBJ2-1; cdr3_aa: ATSAVRGNYNEQF
d_call: .; v_call: TRBV29-1; j_call: TRBJ1-1; cdr3_aa: SVFPFGRSGAEAF
d_call: TRBD1; v_call: TRBV25-1; j_call: TRBJ1-5; cdr3_aa: ASSEGFGTGSNQPQH